This T cell receptor beta chain originates from a study of OX40 agonist ivuxolimab in advanced cancers. Deletions cut 8 bases from V and 9 bases from J, with 17 bases between. CDR3 length: 14 amino acids. CDR1 is SNHLY and CDR2 is FYNNEI in the germline V gene. Sequenced by immunoSEQ multiplex PCR; TCRdb stores in-frame clones only, minus some. The data hold approximately 82,000 clones, with approximately 87% observed a single time. This clone was detected a few times. This specimen was CD4+ or CD8+ T cells sorted from blood, taken in a trial of the OX40 agonist ivuxolimab. The chain has TRBV2 and TRBJ1-6; tentatively, D is TRBD1 (6 bases). The TCR sequence derives from an adult with an advanced solid tumor such as melanoma, head and neck, liver or kidney cancer. DNA for the CDR3: TGTGCCAGCCAATCGGACCAGGGGAGTTCACCCCTCCACTTT. It is translated as CASQSDQGSSPLHF.